Listed here are 26 T cell receptor beta chains from one sample, sequenced in a study of T-cell memory formation after mild COVID-19. TCRdb re-called the 5' RACE reads through MiXCR, storing one row per CDR3 protein. The table has about 100,000 distinct CDR3 sequences, over 8.5% seen once. The sequenced sample was PBMCs or a T cell subset sorted from them (not recorded which). The receptors were gathered from a man aged 18 to 29 who had mild COVID-19 (a few samples of this study predate the infection). Cell type and time point are not known.

This chain uses TRBV5-6 with TRBJ1-6; D gene ambiguous. In germline, CDR1 is SGHDT, CDR2 YYEEEE. The germline V and J ends were trimmed by 2 bases and 8 bases, with 8 bases remaining between them. The CDR3 totals 13 residues. The CDR3 bases are TGTGCCAGCAGCTTAATTGCGGATTCACCCCTCCACTTT. The encoded protein is CASSLIADSPLHF.

The V and J genes are TRBV27 and TRBJ2-5; D not resolved. Germline-derived CDR1 and CDR2 are MNHEY and SMNVEV (reference sequence). V lost 7 bases to trimming and J lost 5 bases, with 20 bases between them. The CDR3 is made up of 15 amino acids. The CDR3 spells CASNPLWGPQETQYF. DNA of the CDR3: TGTGCCAGCAACCCCCTGTGGGGTCCTCAGGAGACCCAGTACTTC.

This clonotype was detected only a few times. The chain links TRBV5-1 to TRBJ2-2, with D unclear. CDR1 is SGHRS, CDR2 YFSETQ, per germline. The CDR3 totals 14 residues. Trimming took off 4 bases at V and 4 bases at J, with 11 bases between the two ends. This CDR3 is CASSAASLTGELFF. CDR3 sequence (DNA): TGCGCCAGCAGCGCGGCCAGTCTCACCGGGGAGCTGTTTTTT. The variable domain in full, with the rest retrieved from reference TRBV5-1 and TRBJ2-2, is KAGVTQTPRYLIKTRGQQVTLSCSPISGHRSVSWYQQTPGQGLQFLFEYFSETQRNKGNFPGRFSGRQFSNSRSEMNVSTLELGDSALYLCASSAASLTGELFFGEGSRLTVL.

V is TRBV7-9 and J is TRBJ2-7, with a tentative D call TRBD2 (5 bases). Germline CDR1 is SEHNR and CDR2 is FQNEAQ (reference sequence). Trimming took off 0 bases at V and 6 bases at J, with 9 bases between the two ends. The CDR3 spans 13 residues. This CDR3 is CASSLAGGSEQYF. In DNA form, the CDR3 reads TGTGCCAGCAGCTTAGCTGGAGGATCCGAGCAGTACTTC.

This clonotype is medium-sized. The chain carries TRBV4-2 and TRBJ2-3, with 8 bases that match TRBD2. Losses at the gene ends were 0 bases for V and 1 base for J; bases not matched to a gene: 3. Germline CDR1 is LGHNA and CDR2 is YNFKEQ. This CDR3 has 16 residues. CDR3 DNA: TGTGCCAGCAGCCAAGATCGAGCGGGGGGCACAGATACGCAGTATTTT. Its translation is CASSQDRAGGTDTQYF.

The chain joins TRBV7-9 to TRBJ2-5; D not resolved. CDR1 is SEHNR, CDR2 FQNEAQ, per germline (reference sequence). V lost 5 bases and J lost 0, with 10 bases in between. The CDR3 runs to 14 residues. CDR3 amino acids: CASSRDVDQETQYF. The DNA of the CDR3 is TGTGCCAGCAGCCGCGACGTGGACCAAGAGACCCAGTACTTC.

Ten or more counts support this clonotype. V gene TRBV9 combines with J gene TRBJ2-2; D gene ambiguous. Between the trimmed V and J ends, which lost 1 base and 7 bases, there was a span of 11 bases. Germline values: CDR1 SGDLS, CDR2 YYNGEE. The CDR3 contains 14 residues. CDR3 in DNA: TGTGCCAGCAGCGTATTTGGTTCCGGCGGGGAGCTGTTTTTT. It specifies CASSVFGSGGELFF. The full variable domain, its missing parts supplied by reference TRBV9 and TRBJ2-2, is DSGVTQTPKHLITATGQRVTLRCSPRSGDLSVYWYQQSLDQGLQFLIQYYNGEERAKGNILERFSAQQFPDLHSELNLSSLELGDSALYFCASSVFGSGGELFFGEGSRLTVL.

V is TRBV7-6 and J is TRBJ1-6, with TRBD1 matching over 10 bases. J gave up 9 bases and V 1 base, and 3 bases lay outside the gene matches. Germline-derived CDR1 and CDR2 are SGHVS and FNYEAQ. The CDR3 is 15 amino acids. CDR3 bases: TGTGCCAGCAGCTTAGGGGGACAGGGGAGTTCACCCCTCCACTTT. Its protein is CASSLGGQGSSPLHF.

This clonotype turned up a few times. The chain combines TRBV7-2 with TRBJ2-4; TRBD2 is a possible D gene (6 bases). Germline V gives CDR1 SGHTA, CDR2 FQGNSA. V was trimmed by 6 bases and J by 10 bases, leaving 16 bases between them. This CDR3 contains 13 residues. The CDR3 region has the DNA TGTGCCAGCAGACCCGACTCGGGGGTGATTCAGTACTTC. Translation gives CASRPDSGVIQYF. Full variable domain (missing parts from reference TRBV7-2 and TRBJ2-4): GAGVSQSPSNKVTEKGKDVELRCDPISGHTALYWYRQSLGQGLEFLIYFQGNSAPDKSGLPSDRFSAERTGGSVSTLTIQRTQQEDSAVYLCASRPDSGVIQYFGAGTRLSVL.

A few counts support this clonotype. Germline and junction disagree at one end, which may indicate a read error. The chain links TRBV19 to TRBJ1-1; no definite D call. CDR3 length: 11 residues. Germline CDR1 reads LNHDA; CDR2 reads SQIVND (reference sequence). The CDR3 DNA sequence: TGTGCCAGCAGTAAGGGCACTGAAGCTTTCTTT. Translated, it gives CASSKGTEAFF.

The genes are TRBV19 and TRBJ1-3, with a weak D call TRBD1 (5 bases). The V end lost 3 bases, the J end lost 4 bases, and 10 bases lay between the germline ends. The V gene's germline CDR1 is LNHDA and CDR2 SQIVND (reference sequence). The CDR3 sequence is 14 residues long. The CDR3 nucleotides are TGTGCCAGTAGTATCGGGACGTCGGGAAACACCATATATTTT. Protein sequence: CASSIGTSGNTIYF.

The chain links TRBV23-1 to TRBJ2-7, with 7 bases matching TRBD1. TRBV23-1 is identified as an open reading frame with a role that is uncertain. J was trimmed by 3 bases and V by 6 bases; bases with no gene match: 11. This CDR3 spans 15 amino acids. CDR3 sequence reads: CASRPDRDSLYEQYF. The CDR3 DNA follows: TGCGCCAGCAGACCGGACCGGGACAGCCTCTACGAGCAGTACTTC.

This clonotype was seen more than once but under ten times. The chain employs TRBV4-1 and TRBJ1-1, with D uncertain. Per germline, CDR1 MGHRA and CDR2 YSYEKL. The V gene lost 0 bases and the J gene lost 1 base, with 9 bases spanning the gap. The CDR3 extends over 15 amino acids. CDR3 sequence (DNA): TGCGCCAGCAGCCAAGAGCCCGTAGCGAACACTGAAGCTTTCTTT. Translating gives CASSQEPVANTEAFF.

The rearrangement uses TRBV6-6 and TRBJ1-4, with D tentatively TRBD1 (6 bases). The CDR3 is 12 amino acids. Trimming stripped 10 bases from V and 11 bases from J, with 17 bases between. The germline gives CDR1 MNHNY, CDR2 SVGAGI (reference sequence). In DNA, the CDR3 is TGTGCCACCGAGCTCCGGGGACATAAACTGTTTTTT. The encoded protein is CATELRGHKLFF.

V and J are TRBV4-1 and TRBJ1-3, with D unclear. The length of the CDR3 is 15 residues. Trimming pared 4 bases from V and 3 bases from J, leaving 13 bases between. Per the germline V gene, CDR1 is MGHRA and CDR2 is YSYEKL. CDR3 region: CASSRNEGIGNTIYF. The CDR3 nucleotides are TGCGCCAGCAGCCGAAACGAGGGTATTGGAAACACCATATATTTT.

The J gene is TRBJ1-6, the V gene TRBV5-1; 7 bases are a match to TRBD1. The CDR3 is made up of 15 amino acids. The V segment lost 4 bases and the J segment 6 bases; nucleotides outside the gene matches: 7. The germline CDR1 and CDR2 sequences are SGHRS and YFSETQ. CDR3 residues: CASSTDRVFNSPLHF. The CDR3 bases are TGCGCCAGCAGCACCGACAGGGTCTTTAATTCACCCCTCCACTTT.

The rearrangement uses TRBV15 and TRBJ2-7; possibly TRBD2 for D (6 bases). Trimming stripped 0 bases from V and 4 bases from J, with 16 bases between. CDR1 is LNHNV, CDR2 YYDKDF, per germline (reference sequence). The CDR3 sequence is 16 residues long. The CDR3 nucleotides read TGTGCCACCAGCAGAGATTGGGCGGGGAATGGATACGAGCAGTACTTC. Translation: CATSRDWAGNGYEQYF.

A note on this clonotype: One end of the junction varies from germline; a read error may be responsible. This chain joins TRBV7-9 and TRBJ2-3; D uncertain. The germline V gene encodes CDR1 SEHNR and CDR2 FQNEAQ (reference sequence). The CDR3 spans 15 residues. The CDR3 region has the DNA TGTGCCAGCAGCTTAAGCCCAGGCAGCATAGATACGCAGTATTTT. It codes for CASSLSPGSIDTQYF.

This clonotype was recorded a few times. J is TRBJ1-1 and V is TRBV7-9; the D gene is possibly TRBD1 (6 bases). V lost 4 bases and J 3 bases, leaving 9 bases between the germline ends. Germline V gene data show CDR1 as SEHNR and CDR2 as FQNEAQ (reference sequence). The CDR3 spans 13 residues. CDR3 sequence: CASSSSGDTEAFF. The CDR3, as DNA: TGTGCCAGCAGCTCGTCAGGGGACACTGAAGCTTTCTTT.

This rearrangement joins TRBV4-1 to TRBJ2-5; 8 positions match TRBD1. V gave up 5 bases and J gave up 4 bases; unmatched junction bases: 12. There are 16 residues in the CDR3. Germline loops: CDR1 MGHRA, CDR2 YSYEKL. CDR3 sequence (DNA): TGCGCCAGCAGCGCCCAGACAGGGGTCGATTTAGAGACCCAGTACTTC. This translates into CASSAQTGVDLETQYF.

This clonotype came up a few times. V gene TRBV11-3 combines with J gene TRBJ2-3; the D call may be TRBD1 or TRBD2 (5 bases each). Trimming stripped 0 bases from V and 6 bases from J, with 22 bases between. Germline CDR1 reads SGHNT; CDR2 reads YENEEA. The CDR3 consists of 18 residues. The CDR3: CASSLDRRTLGDGDTQYF. The CDR3 DNA is TGTGCCAGCAGCTTAGATCGAAGGACGCTGGGGGACGGGGATACGCAGTATTTT.

The rearrangement joins TRBV9 to TRBJ2-3, with unresolved D. CDR1 SGDLS and CDR2 YYNGEE come from the germline V gene. V lost 0 bases to trimming and J lost 4 bases, with 0 bases between them. This CDR3 spans 11 amino acids. CDR3 in amino acids: CASSVADTQYF. Written as DNA, the CDR3 is TGTGCCAGCAGCGTAGCAGATACGCAGTATTTT.

This chain links TRBV6-5 with TRBJ2-7; D perhaps matches TRBD2 (5 bases). The CDR3 is 14 amino acids. Germline V gene lookup returns CDR1 MNHEY and CDR2 SVGAGI. The V end was cut by 4 bases, the J end by 4 bases, with 14 bases between. The CDR3 region is CASSLGLPGYEQYF. The CDR3 DNA is TGTGCCAGCAGTTTGGGCCTCCCGGGGTACGAGCAGTACTTC.

This clonotype was counted at least ten times. The gene calls are TRBV9 and TRBJ1-1; D unclear. Germline CDR1 SGDLS, CDR2 YYNGEE. This CDR3 has 15 residues. Trimming pared 0 bases from V and 4 bases from J, leaving 13 bases between. The DNA of the CDR3 is TGTGCCAGCAGCGTAGGGTCCGCTTCGGGCACTGAAGCTTTCTTT. Protein product: CASSVGSASGTEAFF. Based on the CDR3 plus reference TRBV9 and TRBJ1-1, the full variable domain is DSGVTQTPKHLITATGQRVTLRCSPRSGDLSVYWYQQSLDQGLQFLIQYYNGEERAKGNILERFSAQQFPDLHSELNLSSLELGDSALYFCASSVGSASGTEAFFGQGTRLTVV.

This clonotype appeared a few times. The J gene is TRBJ2-1, the V gene TRBV12-3 or TRBV12-4, with D perhaps matching TRBD2 (7 bases). This CDR3 contains 12 residues. Trimming cost V 5 bases and J 8 bases, with 10 bases left between them. This CDR3 reads CASSPGGDEQFF. The CDR3 nucleotides read TGTGCCAGCAGTCCGGGGGGCGATGAGCAGTTCTTC.

This clonotype appeared a few times. The gene calls are TRBV29-1 and TRBJ2-4; the D gene is possibly TRBD1 (6 bases). With 6 bases removed from V and 9 bases from J, the gap between germline ends came to 18 bases. This CDR3 comprises 13 residues. The V gene's germline CDR1 is SQVTM and CDR2 ANQGSEA. In DNA, the CDR3 is TGCAGCGTCGTGGACAGTGGAGGTCCCATTCAGTACTTC. Its translation: CSVVDSGGPIQYF.